This entry features one T cell receptor (beta chain) sequence. Unmatched junction bases numbered 5, after V lost 2 bases and J lost 4 bases. Germline V gene sequence: CDR1 SGHDN, CDR2 FVKESK. This CDR3 contains 16 residues. The sample is drawn from a study of cytomegalovirus exposure and HLA in healthy donors. These donors, healthy bone marrow donors, were studied. The primer mix had 60 Vbeta and 13 Jbeta primers. Assay: immunoSEQ multiplex PCR; the TCRdb copy retains only in-frame clones and omits some. The sample lists around 140,000 clones, under 75% occurring once. The receptor's source is a woman between 35 and 50 years old in good health and CMV-seronegative. Sequencing was performed on PBMCs. The chain uses TRBV14 and TRBJ2-2, with 9 bases fitting TRBD1. CDR3 in DNA: TGTGCCAGCAGCCAAAACGGACAGGGGTCCACCGGGGAGCTGTTTTTT. Translating gives CASSQNGQGSTGELFF. The full variable domain, with the rest looked up from reference TRBV14 and TRBJ2-2, is EAGVTQFPSHSVIEKGQTVTLRCDPISGHDNLYWYRRVMGKEIKFLLHFVKESKQDESGMPNNRFLAERTGGTYSTLKVQPAELEDSGVYFCASSQNGQGSTGELFFGEGSRLTVL.